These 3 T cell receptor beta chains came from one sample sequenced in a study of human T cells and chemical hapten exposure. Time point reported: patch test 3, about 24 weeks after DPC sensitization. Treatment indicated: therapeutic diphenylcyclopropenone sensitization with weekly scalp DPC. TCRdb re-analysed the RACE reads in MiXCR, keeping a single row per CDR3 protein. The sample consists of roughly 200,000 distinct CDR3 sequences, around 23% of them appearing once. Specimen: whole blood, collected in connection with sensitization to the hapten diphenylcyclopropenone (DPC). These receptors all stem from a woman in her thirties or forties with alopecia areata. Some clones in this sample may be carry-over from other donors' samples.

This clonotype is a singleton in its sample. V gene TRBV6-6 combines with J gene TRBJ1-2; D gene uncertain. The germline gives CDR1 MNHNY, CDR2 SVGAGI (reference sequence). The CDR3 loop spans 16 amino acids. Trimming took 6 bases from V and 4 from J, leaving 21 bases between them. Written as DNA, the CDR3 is TGTGCCAGCAGGGCCCCTGTACCTGGAGGTGGCTATGGCTACACCTTC. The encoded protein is CASRAPVPGGGYGYTF.

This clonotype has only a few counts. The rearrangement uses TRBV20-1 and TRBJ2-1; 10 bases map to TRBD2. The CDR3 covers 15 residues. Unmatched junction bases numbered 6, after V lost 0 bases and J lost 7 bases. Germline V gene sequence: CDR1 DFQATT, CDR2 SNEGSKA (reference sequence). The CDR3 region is CSARDRVLAGNEQFF. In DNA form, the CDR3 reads TGCAGTGCTAGAGATCGGGTACTAGCGGGAAATGAGCAGTTCTTC.

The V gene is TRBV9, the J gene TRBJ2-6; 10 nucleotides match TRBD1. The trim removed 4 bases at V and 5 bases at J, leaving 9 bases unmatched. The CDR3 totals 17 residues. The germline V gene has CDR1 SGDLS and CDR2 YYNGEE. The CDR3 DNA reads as TGTGCCAGCAGCATCGGGACAGGGGTAGGACGGGCCAACGTCCTGACTTTC. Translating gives CASSIGTGVGRANVLTF.